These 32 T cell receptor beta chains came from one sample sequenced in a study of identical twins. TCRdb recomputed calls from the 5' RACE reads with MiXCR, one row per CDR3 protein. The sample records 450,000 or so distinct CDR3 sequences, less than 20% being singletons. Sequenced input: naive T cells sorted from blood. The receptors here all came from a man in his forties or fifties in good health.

In DNA form, the CDR3 reads TGTGCCAGCAGCCCCCGGGACGACAAAGAGACCCAGTACTTC. As protein: CASSPRDDKETQYF. V is TRBV4-2 and J is TRBJ2-5; D could derive from TRBD1 or TRBD2 (5 bases each). V dropped 4 bases and J dropped 3 bases, with 12 bases sitting between them. CDR1 is LGHNA and CDR2 is YNFKEQ in the germline V gene. The CDR3 loop spans 14 amino acids.

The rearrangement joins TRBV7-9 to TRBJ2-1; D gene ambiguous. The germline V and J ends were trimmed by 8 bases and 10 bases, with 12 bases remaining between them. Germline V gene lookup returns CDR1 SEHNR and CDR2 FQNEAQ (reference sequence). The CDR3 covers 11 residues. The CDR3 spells CASAYTWEQFF. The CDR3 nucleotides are TGTGCCAGCGCGTATACATGGGAGCAGTTCTTC.

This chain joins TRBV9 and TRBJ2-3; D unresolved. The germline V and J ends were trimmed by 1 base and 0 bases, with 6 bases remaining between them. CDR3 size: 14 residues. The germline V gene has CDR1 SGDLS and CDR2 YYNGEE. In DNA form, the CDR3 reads TGTGCCAGCAGCGTATTGGAGAGCACAGATACGCAGTATTTT. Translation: CASSVLESTDTQYF. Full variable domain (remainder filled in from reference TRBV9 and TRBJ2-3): DSGVTQTPKHLITATGQRVTLRCSPRSGDLSVYWYQQSLDQGLQFLIQYYNGEERAKGNILERFSAQQFPDLHSELNLSSLELGDSALYFCASSVLESTDTQYFGPGTRLTVL.

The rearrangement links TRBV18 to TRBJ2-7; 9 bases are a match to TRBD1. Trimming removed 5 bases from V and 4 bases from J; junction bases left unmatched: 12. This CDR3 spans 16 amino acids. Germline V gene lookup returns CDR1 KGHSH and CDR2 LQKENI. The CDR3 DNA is TGTGCCAGCTCAACGTCACAGGGGGCTGGTTTTTACGAGCAGTACTTC. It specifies CASSTSQGAGFYEQYF.

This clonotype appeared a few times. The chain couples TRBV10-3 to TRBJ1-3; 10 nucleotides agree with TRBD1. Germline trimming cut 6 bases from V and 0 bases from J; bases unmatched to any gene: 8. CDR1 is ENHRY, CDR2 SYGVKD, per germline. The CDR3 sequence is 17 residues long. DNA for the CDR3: TGTGCCATCAGGGGGACAGGGGATACCTTCTCTGGAAACACCATATATTTT. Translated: CAIRGTGDTFSGNTIYF.

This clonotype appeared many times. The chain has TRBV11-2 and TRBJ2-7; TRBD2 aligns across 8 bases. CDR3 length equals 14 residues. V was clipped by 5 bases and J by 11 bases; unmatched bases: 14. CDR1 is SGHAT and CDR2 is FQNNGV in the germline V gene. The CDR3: CASSPTTGTREKYF. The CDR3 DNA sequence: TGTGCCAGCAGCCCGACGACCGGGACTAGGGAAAAGTACTTC.

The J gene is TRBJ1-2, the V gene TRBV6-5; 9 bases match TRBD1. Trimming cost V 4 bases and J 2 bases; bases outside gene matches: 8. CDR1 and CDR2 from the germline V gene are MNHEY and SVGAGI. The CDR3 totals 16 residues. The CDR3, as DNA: TGTGCCAGCAGTTTCACAGGGGGCGCGAGAAACTATGGCTACACCTTC. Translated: CASSFTGGARNYGYTF.

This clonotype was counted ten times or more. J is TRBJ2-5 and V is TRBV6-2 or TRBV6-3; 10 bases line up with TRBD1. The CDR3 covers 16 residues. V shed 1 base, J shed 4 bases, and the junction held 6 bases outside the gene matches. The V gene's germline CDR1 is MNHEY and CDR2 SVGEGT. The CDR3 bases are TGTGCCAGCAGTTACTTGAAGACAGGGGGCGGAGAGACCCAGTACTTC. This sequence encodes CASSYLKTGGGETQYF.

The CDR3 is CASSVGLAPGEQYF. In nucleotides, the CDR3 is TGTGCCAGCAGCGTGGGACTAGCGCCAGGGGAGCAGTACTTC. The gene calls are TRBV9 and TRBJ2-7; TRBD2 agrees at 10 bases. This CDR3 is 14 amino acids long. CDR1 and CDR2 from the germline V gene are SGDLS and YYNGEE. V shed 2 bases, J shed 7 bases, and the junction held 6 bases outside the gene matches.

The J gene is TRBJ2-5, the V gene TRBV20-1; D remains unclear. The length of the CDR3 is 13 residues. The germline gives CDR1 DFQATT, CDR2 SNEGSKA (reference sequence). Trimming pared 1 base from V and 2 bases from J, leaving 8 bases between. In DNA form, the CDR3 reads TGCAGTGCTAGAGTCGCGGAACAAGAGACCCAGTACTTC. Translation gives CSARVAEQETQYF.

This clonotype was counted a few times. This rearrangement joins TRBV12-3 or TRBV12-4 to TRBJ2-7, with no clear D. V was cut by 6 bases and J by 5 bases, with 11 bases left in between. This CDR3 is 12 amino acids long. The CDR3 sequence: CASSRLIDEQYF. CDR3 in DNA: TGTGCCAGCAGCAGGCTCATAGACGAGCAGTACTTC.

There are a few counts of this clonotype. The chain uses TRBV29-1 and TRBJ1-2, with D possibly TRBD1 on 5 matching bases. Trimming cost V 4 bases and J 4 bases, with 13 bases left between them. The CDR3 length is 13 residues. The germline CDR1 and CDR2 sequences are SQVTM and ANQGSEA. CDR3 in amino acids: CSVVAFGGYGYTF. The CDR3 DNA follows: TGCAGCGTTGTGGCCTTTGGGGGCTATGGCTACACCTTC.

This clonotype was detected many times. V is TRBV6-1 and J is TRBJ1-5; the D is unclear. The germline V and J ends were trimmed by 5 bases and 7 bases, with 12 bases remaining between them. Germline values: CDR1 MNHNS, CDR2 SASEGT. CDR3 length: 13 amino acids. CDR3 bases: TGTGCCAGCAGTACCGTATCCAGGCAGCCCCAGCATTTT. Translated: CASSTVSRQPQHF.

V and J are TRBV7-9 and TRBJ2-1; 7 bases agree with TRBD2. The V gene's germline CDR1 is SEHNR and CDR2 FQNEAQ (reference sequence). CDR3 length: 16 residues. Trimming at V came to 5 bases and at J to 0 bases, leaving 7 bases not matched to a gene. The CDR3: CASSPNRGDSYNEQFF. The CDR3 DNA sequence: TGTGCCAGCAGCCCGAACCGGGGGGACTCCTACAATGAGCAGTTCTTC.

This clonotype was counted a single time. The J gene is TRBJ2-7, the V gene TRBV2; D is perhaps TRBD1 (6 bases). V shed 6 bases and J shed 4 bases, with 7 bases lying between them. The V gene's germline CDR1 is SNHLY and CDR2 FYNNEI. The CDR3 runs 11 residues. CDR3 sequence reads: CASRDRYEQYF. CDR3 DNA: TGTGCCAGCAGAGACAGGTACGAGCAGTACTTC.

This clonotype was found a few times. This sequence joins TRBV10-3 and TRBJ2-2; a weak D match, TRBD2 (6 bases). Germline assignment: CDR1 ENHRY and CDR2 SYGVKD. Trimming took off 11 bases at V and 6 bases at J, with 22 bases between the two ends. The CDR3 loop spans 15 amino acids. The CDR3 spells CASRGTVVVAGELFF. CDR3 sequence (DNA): TGTGCCTCCCGGGGGACGGTCGTTGTCGCCGGGGAGCTGTTTTTT.

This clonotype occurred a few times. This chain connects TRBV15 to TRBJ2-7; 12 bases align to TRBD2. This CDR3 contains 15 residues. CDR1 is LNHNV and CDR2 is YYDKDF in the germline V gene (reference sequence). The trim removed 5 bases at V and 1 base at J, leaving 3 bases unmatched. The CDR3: CATSVTSGRSYEQYF. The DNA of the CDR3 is TGTGCCACCAGCGTGACTAGCGGGAGATCCTACGAGCAGTACTTC.

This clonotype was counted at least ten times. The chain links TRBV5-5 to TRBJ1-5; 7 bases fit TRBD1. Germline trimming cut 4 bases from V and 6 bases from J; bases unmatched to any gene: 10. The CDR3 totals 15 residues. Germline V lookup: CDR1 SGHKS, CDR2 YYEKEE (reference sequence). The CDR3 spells CASSVQGGAGQPQHF. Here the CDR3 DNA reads TGTGCCAGCAGCGTGCAAGGGGGCGCGGGTCAGCCCCAGCATTTT.

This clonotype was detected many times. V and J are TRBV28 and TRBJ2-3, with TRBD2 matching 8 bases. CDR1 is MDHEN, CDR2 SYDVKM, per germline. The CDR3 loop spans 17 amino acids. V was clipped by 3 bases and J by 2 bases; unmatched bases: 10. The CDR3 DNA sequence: TGTGCCAGCAGTTTCCCCCTTGAGCGGGGGAACACAGATACGCAGTATTTT. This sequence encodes CASSFPLERGNTDTQYF.

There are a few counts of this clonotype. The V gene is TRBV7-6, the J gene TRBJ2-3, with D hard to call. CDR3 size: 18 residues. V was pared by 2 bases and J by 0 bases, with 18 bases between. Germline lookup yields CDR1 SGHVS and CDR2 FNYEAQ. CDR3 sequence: CASSLPLVNGASTDTQYF. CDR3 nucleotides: TGTGCCAGCAGCTTACCCCTAGTAAACGGAGCTAGCACAGATACGCAGTATTTT.

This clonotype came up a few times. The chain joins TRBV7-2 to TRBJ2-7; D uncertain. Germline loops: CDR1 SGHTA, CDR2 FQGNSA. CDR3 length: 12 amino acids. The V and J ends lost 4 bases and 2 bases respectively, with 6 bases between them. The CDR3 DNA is TGTGCCAGCAGCTACGCTACCTACGAGCAGTACTTC. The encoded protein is CASSYATYEQYF. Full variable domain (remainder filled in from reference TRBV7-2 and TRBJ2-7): GAGVSQSPSNKVTEKGKDVELRCDPISGHTALYWYRQSLGQGLEFLIYFQGNSAPDKSGLPSDRFSAERTGGSVSTLTIQRTQQEDSAVYLCASSYATYEQYFGPGTRLTVT.

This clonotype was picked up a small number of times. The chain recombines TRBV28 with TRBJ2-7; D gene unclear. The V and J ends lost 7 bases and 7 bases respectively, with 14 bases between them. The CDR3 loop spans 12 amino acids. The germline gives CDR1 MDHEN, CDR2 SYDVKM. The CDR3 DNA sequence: TGTGCCAGCACCTCTCCCCCCGCAGAGCAGTACTTC. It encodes CASTSPPAEQYF.

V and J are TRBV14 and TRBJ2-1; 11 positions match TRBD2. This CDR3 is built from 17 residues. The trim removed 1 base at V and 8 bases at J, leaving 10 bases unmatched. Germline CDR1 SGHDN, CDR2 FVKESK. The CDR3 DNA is TGTGCCAGCAGCCAAGGAACTACTAGCGGGAGCAGGGATGAGCAGTTCTTC. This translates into CASSQGTTSGSRDEQFF.

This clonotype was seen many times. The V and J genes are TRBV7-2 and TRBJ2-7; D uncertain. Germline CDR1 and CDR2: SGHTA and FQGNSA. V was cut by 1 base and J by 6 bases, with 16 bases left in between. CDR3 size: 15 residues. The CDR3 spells CASSLVEGRNPEQYF. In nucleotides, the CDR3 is TGTGCCAGCAGCTTAGTGGAAGGCCGAAACCCCGAGCAGTACTTC.

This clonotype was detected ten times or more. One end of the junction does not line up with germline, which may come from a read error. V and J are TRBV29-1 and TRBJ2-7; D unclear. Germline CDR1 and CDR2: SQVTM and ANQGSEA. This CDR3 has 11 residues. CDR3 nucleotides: TGTGGTGTGACTTCCGCCTACGAGCAGTACTTC. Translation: CGVTSAYEQYF.

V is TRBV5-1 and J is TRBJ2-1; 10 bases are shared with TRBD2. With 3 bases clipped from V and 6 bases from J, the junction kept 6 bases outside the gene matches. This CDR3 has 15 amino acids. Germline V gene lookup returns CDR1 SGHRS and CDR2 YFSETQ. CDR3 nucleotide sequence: TGCGCCAGCAGCTCAACTAGCGGGGCTAGCAATGAGCAGTTCTTC. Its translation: CASSSTSGASNEQFF.

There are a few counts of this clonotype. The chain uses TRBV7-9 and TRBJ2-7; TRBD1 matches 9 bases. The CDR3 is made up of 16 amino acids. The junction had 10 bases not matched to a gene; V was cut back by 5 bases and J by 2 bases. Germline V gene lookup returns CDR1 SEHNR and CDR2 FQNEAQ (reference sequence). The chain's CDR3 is CASSLSGTGLTYEQYF. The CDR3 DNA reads TGTGCCAGCAGCCTATCCGGGACAGGGCTCACCTACGAGCAGTACTTC.

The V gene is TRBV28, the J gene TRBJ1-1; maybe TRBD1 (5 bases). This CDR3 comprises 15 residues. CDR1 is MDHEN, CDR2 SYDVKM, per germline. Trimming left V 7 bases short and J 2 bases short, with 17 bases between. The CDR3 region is CASTDPGELNTEAFF. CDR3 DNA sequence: TGTGCCAGCACCGACCCGGGGGAGTTAAACACTGAAGCTTTCTTT.

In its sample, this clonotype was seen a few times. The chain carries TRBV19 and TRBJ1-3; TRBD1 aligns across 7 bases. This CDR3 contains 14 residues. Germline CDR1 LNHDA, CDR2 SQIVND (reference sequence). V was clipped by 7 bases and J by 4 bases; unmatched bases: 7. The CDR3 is CASTPLTGGNTIYF. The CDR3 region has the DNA TGTGCCAGTACCCCCTTGACAGGGGGAAACACCATATATTTT.

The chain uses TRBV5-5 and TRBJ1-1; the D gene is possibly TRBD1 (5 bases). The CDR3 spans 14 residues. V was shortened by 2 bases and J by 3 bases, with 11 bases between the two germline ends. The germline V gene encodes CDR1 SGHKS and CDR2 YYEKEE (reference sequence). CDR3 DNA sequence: TGTGCCAGCAGCTTCCAGGGACCGGACACTGAAGCTTTCTTT. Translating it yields CASSFQGPDTEAFF.

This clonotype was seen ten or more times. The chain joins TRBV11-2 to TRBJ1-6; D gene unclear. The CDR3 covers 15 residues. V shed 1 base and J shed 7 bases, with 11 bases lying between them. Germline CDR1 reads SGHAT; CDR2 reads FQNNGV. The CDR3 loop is CASSLGPIRNSPLHF. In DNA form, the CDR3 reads TGTGCCAGCAGCTTAGGTCCGATTAGGAATTCACCCCTCCACTTT.

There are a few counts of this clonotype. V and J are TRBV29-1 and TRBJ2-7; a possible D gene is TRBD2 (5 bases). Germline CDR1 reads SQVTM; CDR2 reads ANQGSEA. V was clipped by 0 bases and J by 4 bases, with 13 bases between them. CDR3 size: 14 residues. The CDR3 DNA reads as TGCAGCGTTGAAGACCCCGGGAACTTATACGAGCAGTACTTC. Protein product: CSVEDPGNLYEQYF.